This entry is about one TCR beta chain. Other nucleotide sequences in the sample specify the same CDR3. This sample was taken from a study of CD8+ T cells in alopecia areata. Background on the study: Scalp area affected, as a percentage, set the severity score of treated patients.

Sample treatment: oral pan-JAK inhibitor, 5-10 mg twice daily. Individuals with alopecia areata gave both lesional scalp punch biopsies and peripheral blood for collection. PBMCs served as the source from which CD4+ and CD8+ T cells were sorted. The germline V gene encodes CDR1 GTSNPN and CDR2 SVGIG (reference sequence). This CDR3 has 12 amino acids. Trimming took 2 bases from V and 6 from J, leaving 8 bases between them. RNA extraction was followed by reverse transcription into cDNA, which acted as the sequencing template. Repertoires were generated with immunoSEQ multiplex PCR, while TCRdb's copy carries only in-frame clones and drops some. The sample lists approximately 170,000 clones, less than 80% occurring once.

The receptor comes from a human donor with alopecia areata. V gene TRBV30 combines with J gene TRBJ1-5, with D perhaps TRBD1 (5 bases). Sequenced material: CD4+ T cells sorted from blood, taken at week 24, from a patient treated with tofacitinib. CDR3 residues: CAWSPQGQPQHF. The CDR3 nucleotides are TGTGCCTGGAGTCCCCAGGGTCAGCCCCAGCATTTT.